This TCR beta chain was sequenced in a study of human T cells and chemical hapten exposure. At the level of the study: Largely, small differences in pooled library volume made per-sample TCR yields vary.

The time point denotes: pre-sensitization, week 0. Treatment in this sample: therapeutic diphenylcyclopropenone sensitization with weekly scalp DPC. Turning to this clonotype: Its antigen is as yet unknown.

Individual cDNA molecules each carried unique molecular identifiers attached by the library. One entry per CDR3 protein results from TCRdb running MiXCR on the RACE reads. The repertoire holds 270,000 or so distinct CDR3 sequences, with just under 8% as singletons. Points from the study as a whole: Against controls, expanded TCRs gave rise to significantly more large CDR3 similarity clusters. Alopecia affecting every donor means their immune response may not match healthy people's.

Germline V gene lookup returns CDR1 DFQATT and CDR2 SNEGSKA (reference sequence). CDR3 size: 13 residues. After removal of 5 bases from V and 11 bases from J, the junction contained 14 bases not matched to a gene. Sequencing used whole blood, obtained in connection with sensitization to the hapten diphenylcyclopropenone (DPC). The chain joins TRBV20-1 to TRBJ1-1, with TRBD1 matching over 7 bases. This TCR derives from a man aged 18 to 30 with alopecia areata. Some clones in this sample may be carry-over from other donors' samples. CDR3 DNA sequence: TGCAGTGCTCGGGACAGCCGGGGGAATCAGGCTTTCTTT. Translated, it gives CSARDSRGNQAFF.